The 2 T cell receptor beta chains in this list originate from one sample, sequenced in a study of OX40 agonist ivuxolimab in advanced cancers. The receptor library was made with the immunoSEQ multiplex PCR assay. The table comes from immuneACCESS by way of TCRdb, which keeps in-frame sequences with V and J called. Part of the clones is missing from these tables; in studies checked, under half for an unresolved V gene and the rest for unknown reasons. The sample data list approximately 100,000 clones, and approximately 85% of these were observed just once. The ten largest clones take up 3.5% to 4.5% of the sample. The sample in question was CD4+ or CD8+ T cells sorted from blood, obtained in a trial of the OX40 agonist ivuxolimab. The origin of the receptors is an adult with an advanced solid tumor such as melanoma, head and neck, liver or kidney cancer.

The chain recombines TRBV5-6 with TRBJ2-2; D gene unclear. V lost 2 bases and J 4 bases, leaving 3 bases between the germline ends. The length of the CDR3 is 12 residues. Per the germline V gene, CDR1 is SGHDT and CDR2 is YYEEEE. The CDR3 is CASSFSTGELFF. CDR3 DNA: TGTGCCAGCAGCTTTAGCACCGGGGAGCTGTTTTTT.

In DNA, the CDR3 is TGTGCCAGCAGCTTACAGGGGGGTGAAGAAAAACTGTTTTTT. Translating gives CASSLQGGEEKLFF. The chain has TRBV7-2 and TRBJ1-4; 7 nucleotides line up with TRBD1. The CDR3 length is 14 residues. After removal of 2 bases from V and 8 bases from J, the junction contained 5 bases not matched to a gene. Germline CDR1 and CDR2: SGHTA and FQGNSA.